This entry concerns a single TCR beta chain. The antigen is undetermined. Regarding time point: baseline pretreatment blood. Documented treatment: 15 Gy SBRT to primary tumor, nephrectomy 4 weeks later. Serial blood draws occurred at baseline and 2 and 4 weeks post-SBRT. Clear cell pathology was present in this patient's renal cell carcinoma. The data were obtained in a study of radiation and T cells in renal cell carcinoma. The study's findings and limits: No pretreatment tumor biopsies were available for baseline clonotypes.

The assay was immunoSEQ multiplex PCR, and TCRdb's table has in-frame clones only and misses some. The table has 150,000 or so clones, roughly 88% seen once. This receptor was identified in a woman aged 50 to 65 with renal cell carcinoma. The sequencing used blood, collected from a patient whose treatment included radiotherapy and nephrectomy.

CDR3 DNA sequence: TGTGCCAGCAGCTTATCAGGGGGGCACACTGAAGCTTTCTTT. Amino acids: CASSLSGGHTEAFF. The gene calls are TRBV11-3 and TRBJ1-1, with 7 bases aligning to TRBD1. V was pared by 2 bases and J by 3 bases, with 3 bases of the junction left unmatched. CDR1 is SGHNT, CDR2 YENEEA, per germline. CDR3 length: 14 residues.